One T cell receptor beta chain is described in this entry. The data were obtained in a study of regulatory T cells in long-lasting Graves disease. The authors built TCR beta libraries using iRepertoire HTBI primers and Arm-PCR of CDR3 regions. MiXCR was run by TCRdb on the multiplex PCR reads, yielding one entry per CDR3 protein. The sample lists over 500,000 distinct CDR3 sequences, about 15% seen once, with 15% to 20% in the top ten. Time point described: newly diagnosed GD, antithyroid drugs for less than 3 months. The TCR library was made from RNA that had been extracted from PBMCs in TRIzol. Germline loops: CDR1 SGHDN, CDR2 FVKESK. After removal of 4 bases from V and 2 bases from J, the junction contained 4 bases not matched to a gene. This CDR3 is 16 amino acids long. These data also featured in a second study, about T cells in Graves' hyperthyroidism and ophthalmopathy. Per that paper: RT-PCR in the first round (using the HTBI primer set) targeted the TCR CDR3.

This clonotype was sampled from a woman aged 25 to 39 with Graves disease. The sample in question was peripheral blood mononuclear cells (PBMCs), obtained at new diagnosis, from a patient treated with antithyroid drugs. V and J are TRBV14 and TRBJ2-4, with 11 bases identical to TRBD2. The CDR3 DNA follows: TGTGCCAGCAGCCTGATAGCGGGAGGGACCAAAAACATTCAGTACTTC. Amino acid sequence: CASSLIAGGTKNIQYF.